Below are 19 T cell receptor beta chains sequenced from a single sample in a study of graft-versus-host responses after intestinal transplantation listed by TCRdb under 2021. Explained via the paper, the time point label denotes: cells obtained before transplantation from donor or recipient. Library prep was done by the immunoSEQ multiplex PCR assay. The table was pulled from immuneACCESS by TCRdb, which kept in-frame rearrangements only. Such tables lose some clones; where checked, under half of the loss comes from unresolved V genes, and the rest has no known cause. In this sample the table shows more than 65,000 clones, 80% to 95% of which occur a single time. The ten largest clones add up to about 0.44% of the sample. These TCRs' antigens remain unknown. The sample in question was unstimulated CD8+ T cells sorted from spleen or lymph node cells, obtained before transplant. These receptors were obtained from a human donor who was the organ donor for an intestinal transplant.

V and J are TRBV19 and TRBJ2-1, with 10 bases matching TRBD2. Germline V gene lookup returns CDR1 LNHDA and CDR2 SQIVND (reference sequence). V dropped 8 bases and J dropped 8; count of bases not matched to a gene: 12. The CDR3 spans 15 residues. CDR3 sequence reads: CASDPSGGAPDEQFF. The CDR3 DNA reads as TGTGCCAGTGATCCGAGCGGGGGGGCCCCTGATGAGCAGTTCTTC.

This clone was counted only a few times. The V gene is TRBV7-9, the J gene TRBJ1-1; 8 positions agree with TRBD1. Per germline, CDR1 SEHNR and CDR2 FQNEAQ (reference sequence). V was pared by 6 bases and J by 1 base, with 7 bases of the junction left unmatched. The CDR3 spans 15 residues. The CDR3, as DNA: TGTGCCAGCAGTGCCTCGGACAGGGCGAACACTGAAGCTTTCTTT. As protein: CASSASDRANTEAFF.

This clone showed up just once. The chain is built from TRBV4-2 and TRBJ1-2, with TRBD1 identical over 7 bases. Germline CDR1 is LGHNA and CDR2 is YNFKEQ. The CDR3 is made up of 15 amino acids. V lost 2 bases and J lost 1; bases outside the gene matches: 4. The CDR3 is CASSQTRDSNYGYTF. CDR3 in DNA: TGTGCCAGCAGCCAAACCCGGGACAGTAACTATGGCTACACCTTC.

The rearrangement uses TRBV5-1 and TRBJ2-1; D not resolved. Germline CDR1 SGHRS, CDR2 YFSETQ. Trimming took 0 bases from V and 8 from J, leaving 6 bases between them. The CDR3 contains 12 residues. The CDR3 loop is CASSLASDEQFF. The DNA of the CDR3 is TGCGCCAGCAGCTTGGCCTCGGATGAGCAGTTCTTC.

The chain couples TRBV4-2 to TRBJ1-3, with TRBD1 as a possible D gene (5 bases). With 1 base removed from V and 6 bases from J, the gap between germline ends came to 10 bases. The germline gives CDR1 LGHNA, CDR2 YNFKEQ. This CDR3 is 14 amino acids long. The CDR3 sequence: CASSQAGTQNTIYF. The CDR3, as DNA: TGTGCCAGCAGCCAAGCCGGGACTCAAAACACCATATATTTT.

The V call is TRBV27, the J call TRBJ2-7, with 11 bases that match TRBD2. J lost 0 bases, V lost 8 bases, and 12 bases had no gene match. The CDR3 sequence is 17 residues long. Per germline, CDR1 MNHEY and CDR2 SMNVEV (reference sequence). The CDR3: CASSFLAGGSSSYEQYF. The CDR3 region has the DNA TGTGCCAGCTCCTTCCTAGCGGGGGGATCGAGCTCCTACGAGCAGTACTTC.

The CDR3 DNA is TGCGCCAGCAGCCAAGCTCCAGGGTTTGGCTACACCTTC. It yields the protein CASSQAPGFGYTF. This chain joins TRBV4-1 and TRBJ1-2, with D maybe TRBD1 (5 bases). The V and J ends lost 1 base and 7 bases respectively, with 10 bases between them. Germline V CDR1 and CDR2: MGHRA, YSYEKL. CDR3 size: 13 residues.

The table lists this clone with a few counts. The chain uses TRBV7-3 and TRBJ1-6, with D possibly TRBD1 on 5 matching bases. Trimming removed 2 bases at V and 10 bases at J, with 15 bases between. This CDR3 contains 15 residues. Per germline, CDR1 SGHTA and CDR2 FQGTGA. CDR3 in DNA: TGTGCCAGCAGCTTAGGGCAGGGTTACAGGTCACCCCTCCACTTT. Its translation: CASSLGQGYRSPLHF.

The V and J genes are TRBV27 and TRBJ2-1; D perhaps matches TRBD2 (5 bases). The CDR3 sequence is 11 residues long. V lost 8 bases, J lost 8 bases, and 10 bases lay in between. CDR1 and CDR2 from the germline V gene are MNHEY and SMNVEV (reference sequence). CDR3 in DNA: TGTGCCAGCCAAGCGGTCGATGAGCAGTTCTTC. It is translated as CASQAVDEQFF.

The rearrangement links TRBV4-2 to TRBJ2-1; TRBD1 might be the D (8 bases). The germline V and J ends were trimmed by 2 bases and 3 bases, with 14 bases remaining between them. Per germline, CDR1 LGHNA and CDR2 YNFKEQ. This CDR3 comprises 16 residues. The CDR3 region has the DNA TGTGCCAGCAGCCAACAGACAGGGGAGGGCTACAATGAGCAGTTCTTC. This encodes CASSQQTGEGYNEQFF.

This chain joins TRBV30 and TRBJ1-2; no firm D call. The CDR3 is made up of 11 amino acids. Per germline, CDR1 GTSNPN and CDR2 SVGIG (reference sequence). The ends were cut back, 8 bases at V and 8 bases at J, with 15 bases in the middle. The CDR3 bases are TGTGCCCGAACGCTACTACCCGGCTACACCTTC. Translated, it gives CARTLLPGYTF.

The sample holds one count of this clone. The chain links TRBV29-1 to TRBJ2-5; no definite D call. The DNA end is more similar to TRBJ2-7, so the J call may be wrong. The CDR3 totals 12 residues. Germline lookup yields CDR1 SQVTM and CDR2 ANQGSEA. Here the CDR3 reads CSVEAGDYEQYF. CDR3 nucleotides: TGCAGCGTTGAGGCAGGAGACTACGAGCAGTACTTC.

The DNA of the CDR3 is TGTGCCAGTAGTCCGACAGGTTATGGCTACACCTTC. Translation: CASSPTGYGYTF. V gene TRBV19 combines with J gene TRBJ1-2; D is perhaps TRBD1 (6 bases). CDR3 length: 12 residues. V was shortened by 5 bases and J by 5 bases, with 9 bases between the two germline ends. Germline CDR1 is LNHDA and CDR2 is SQIVND (reference sequence).

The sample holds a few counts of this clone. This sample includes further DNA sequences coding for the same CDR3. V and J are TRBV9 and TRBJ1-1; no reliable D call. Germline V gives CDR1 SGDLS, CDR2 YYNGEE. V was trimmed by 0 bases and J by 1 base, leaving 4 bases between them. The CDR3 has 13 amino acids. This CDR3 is CASSVGANTEAFF. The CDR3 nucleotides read TGTGCCAGCAGCGTAGGGGCGAACACTGAAGCTTTCTTT.

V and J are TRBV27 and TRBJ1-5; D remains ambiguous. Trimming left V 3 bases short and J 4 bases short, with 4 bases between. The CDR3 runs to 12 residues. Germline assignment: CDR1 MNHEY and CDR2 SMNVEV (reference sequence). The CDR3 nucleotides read TGTGCCAGCAGTTTCCATAATCAGCCCCAGCATTTT. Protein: CASSFHNQPQHF.

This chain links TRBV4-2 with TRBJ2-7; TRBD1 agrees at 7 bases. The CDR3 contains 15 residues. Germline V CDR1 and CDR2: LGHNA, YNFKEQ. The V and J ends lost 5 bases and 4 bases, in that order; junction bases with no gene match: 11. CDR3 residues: CASSDDELQGYEQYF. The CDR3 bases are TGTGCCAGCAGCGACGATGAACTACAGGGGTACGAGCAGTACTTC.

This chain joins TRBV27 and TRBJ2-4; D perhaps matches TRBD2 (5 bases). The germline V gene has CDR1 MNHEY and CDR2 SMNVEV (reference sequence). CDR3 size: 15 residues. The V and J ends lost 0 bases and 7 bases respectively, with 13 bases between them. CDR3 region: CASSLSPGLANIQYF. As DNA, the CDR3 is TGTGCCAGCAGTTTATCGCCGGGGTTGGCGAACATTCAGTACTTC.

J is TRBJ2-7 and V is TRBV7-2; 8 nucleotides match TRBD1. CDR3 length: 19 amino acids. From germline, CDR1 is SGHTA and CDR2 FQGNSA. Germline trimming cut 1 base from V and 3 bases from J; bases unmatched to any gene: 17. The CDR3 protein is CASSLEPLSRGRSLYEQYF. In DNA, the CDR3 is TGTGCCAGCAGCTTAGAGCCCCTAAGCAGGGGGCGTTCCCTCTACGAGCAGTACTTC.

The CDR3 loop reads CASSLVGGGAYNEQFF. The CDR3, as DNA: TGTGCCAGCAGCTTAGTCGGCGGGGGGGCGTACAATGAGCAGTTCTTC. The chain carries TRBV11-2 and TRBJ2-1, with 9 bases matching TRBD2. Germline CDR1 and CDR2: SGHAT and FQNNGV. CDR3 length: 16 residues. Germline trimming cut 1 base from V and 4 bases from J; bases unmatched to any gene: 5. Supplemented by reference TRBV11-2 and TRBJ2-1, the full variable domain reads EAGVAQSPRYKIIEKRQSVAFWCNPISGHATLYWYQQILGQGPKLLIQFQNNGVVDDSQLPKDRFSAERLKGVDSTLKIQPAKLEDSAVYLCASSLVGGGAYNEQFFGPGTRLTVL.